This TCR beta chain stems from a study of shared clonotypes between healthy human individuals. Whole-study results and caveats: With a handful of donors compared, approximately 5.5% of naive CD4 clonotypes were shared. Larger richness was generally estimated for naive than memory subsets.

Sorted subsets were amplified in replicate PCRs using 200 ng DNA, approximately 30,000 T cell genomes. The table came from immunoSEQ multiplex PCR; TCRdb's copy has only in-frame clones and leaves some out. The sample lists hundreds of thousands of clones; 87% were seen once. A word on this clone: As yet, its antigen is unknown.

This CDR3 is 15 amino acids long. The germline CDR1 and CDR2 sequences are MNHEY and SVGAGI. V lost 0 bases, J lost 2 bases, and 9 bases lay in between. The specimen sequenced was memory CD8+ T cells sorted from blood. Specified subset: CD45RO+ cells pooled with CCR7-negative TemRA cells. V usage is TRBV6-5 and J usage is TRBJ2-3, with D perhaps matching TRBD2 (6 bases). This clonotype originated in a young man in good health. The CDR3 coding sequence is TGTGCCAGCAGTTACTCCACTAGCCTCACAGATACGCAGTATTTT. Protein product: CASSYSTSLTDTQYF.